The 29 T cell receptor beta chains below were found in one sample sequenced in a study of blood T cell repertoires in COVID-19. Clones were read by immunoSEQ multiplex PCR, and TCRdb kept only the in-frame ones, dropping some. This sample has about 270,000 clones; roughly 85% occur once, and the top ten carry under 3.5%. Sequencing was carried out using peripheral blood. The receptors stem from a young woman with acute or convalescent COVID-19.

The chain carries TRBV4-3 and TRBJ2-1; tentatively, D is TRBD1 (6 bases). Looked up from germline, CDR1 is LGHNA and CDR2 is YSLEER. Trimming removed 3 bases at V and 9 bases at J, with 24 bases between. CDR3 length: 17 amino acids. The CDR3 spells CASSQTNLGGRAAEQFF. The CDR3 DNA is TGCGCCAGCAGCCAGACTAACCTAGGGGGTAGGGCAGCTGAGCAGTTCTTC.

Points on this clone: This sample also contains other DNA sequences that code for the same CDR3. The chain is built from TRBV29-1 and TRBJ2-7, with TRBD2 as a possible D gene (6 bases). The CDR3 contains 13 residues. V was trimmed by 6 bases and J by 0 bases, leaving 12 bases between them. Germline-derived CDR1 and CDR2 are SQVTM and ANQGSEA. CDR3 sequence: CSVAGGSSYEQYF. The CDR3 DNA reads TGCAGCGTGGCTGGGGGGTCCTCCTACGAGCAGTACTTC.

V gene TRBV6-5 combines with J gene TRBJ1-2, with D possibly matching TRBD1 (6 bases). The ends were cut back, 8 bases at V and 8 bases at J, with 21 bases in the middle. In germline, CDR1 is MNHEY, CDR2 SVGAGI. This CDR3 has 14 amino acids. As DNA, the CDR3 is TGTGCCAGCCTGGGGGCCACAGGGTTCAAAGGCTACACCTTC. Translating gives CASLGATGFKGYTF.

This clone showed up just a few times. The rearrangement joins TRBV12-3 or TRBV12-4 to TRBJ1-6; no reliable D call. CDR3 length: 11 residues. The V end lost 3 bases, the J end lost 10 bases, and 4 bases lay between the germline ends. The CDR3 protein is CASSFGSPLHF. For the CDR3, the DNA is TGTGCCAGCAGTTTCGGGTCACCCCTCCACTTT.

The chain joins TRBV24-1 to TRBJ2-7, with 9 positions matching TRBD1. V dropped 2 bases and J dropped 7; count of bases not matched to a gene: 14. CDR3 size: 17 residues. Germline V lookup: CDR1 KGHDR, CDR2 SFDVKD. CDR3 region: CATSDSSGTGRFREQYF. The CDR3 bases are TGTGCCACCAGTGATTCCTCGGGGACAGGGAGATTTCGGGAGCAGTACTTC.

The chain recombines TRBV6-2 or TRBV6-3 with TRBJ2-7, with 8 positions matching TRBD2. The CDR3 runs 13 residues. Germline CDR1 MNHEY, CDR2 SVGEGT. V lost 4 bases and J lost 6; bases outside the gene matches: 5. The CDR3 DNA follows: TGTGCCAGCAGTTTAGGCGGGAGGTCCGAGCAGTACTTC. It yields the protein CASSLGGRSEQYF.

This clone has a count of ten or more. V usage is TRBV28 and J usage is TRBJ2-7; TRBD2 matches 10 bases. Looked up from germline, CDR1 is MDHEN and CDR2 is SYDVKM. J lost 6 bases, V lost 6 bases, and 8 bases had no gene match. The length of the CDR3 is 14 residues. The CDR3 protein is CASRTPGLASEQYF. Here the CDR3 DNA reads TGTGCCAGCAGGACTCCGGGACTAGCGAGCGAGCAGTACTTC.

The chain is built from TRBV9 and TRBJ2-2; 9 bases agree with TRBD2. Germline-derived CDR1 and CDR2 are SGDLS and YYNGEE. Unmatched junction bases numbered 10, after V lost 0 bases and J lost 4 bases. The CDR3 has 18 residues. The CDR3 loop reads CASSVALAGRLGTGELFF. Written as DNA, the CDR3 is TGTGCCAGCAGCGTAGCGCTAGCGGGAAGATTGGGCACCGGGGAGCTGTTTTTT.

The chain employs TRBV3-1 (or the pseudogene TRBV3-2) and TRBJ2-1; D possibly corresponds to TRBD2 (6 bases). Trimming took 5 bases from V and 7 from J, leaving 24 bases between them. This CDR3 has 17 amino acids. CDR1 and CDR2 (germline): LGHDT, YNNKEL (reference sequence). The CDR3 DNA reads as TGTGCCAGCAGCTCACGATACCCGGGAGACATCGGGAATGAGCAGTTCTTC. It specifies CASSSRYPGDIGNEQFF.

The V and J genes are TRBV11-2 and TRBJ2-7, with 7 bases fitting TRBD1. The CDR3 contains 17 residues. Per the germline V gene, CDR1 is SGHAT and CDR2 is FQNNGV. J lost 3 bases, V lost 0 bases, and 11 bases had no gene match. The CDR3 coding sequence is TGTGCCAGCAGCTTAGATTTGAAACAGGGGACGGTCTACGAGCAGTACTTC. This sequence encodes CASSLDLKQGTVYEQYF. Supplemented by reference TRBV11-2 and TRBJ2-7, the full variable domain reads EAGVAQSPRYKIIEKRQSVAFWCNPISGHATLYWYQQILGQGPKLLIQFQNNGVVDDSQLPKDRFSAERLKGVDSTLKIQPAKLEDSAVYLCASSLDLKQGTVYEQYFGPGTRLTVT.

This clone has a count of ten or more. The CDR3 is CASSLAGGYSPLHF. CDR3 nucleotides: TGTGCCAGCAGCTTGGCCGGGGGGTATTCACCCCTCCACTTT. The J gene is TRBJ1-6, the V gene TRBV5-6, with a tentative D call TRBD1 (5 bases). Germline lookup yields CDR1 SGHDT and CDR2 YYEEEE. V was clipped by 0 bases and J by 8 bases, with 9 bases between them. This CDR3 is 14 amino acids long.

This rearrangement joins TRBV27 to TRBJ1-3; a possible D gene is TRBD1 (5 bases). The CDR3 has 14 residues. The germline CDR1 and CDR2 sequences are MNHEY and SMNVEV (reference sequence). The germline V and J ends were trimmed by 3 bases and 0 bases, with 6 bases remaining between them. The CDR3: CASSLTASGNTIYF. CDR3 coding DNA: TGTGCCAGCAGTTTGACAGCCTCTGGAAACACCATATATTTT.

The table lists this clone with a few counts. The chain links TRBV4-2 to TRBJ2-7; D uncertain. This CDR3 spans 15 amino acids. CDR1 LGHNA and CDR2 YNFKEQ come from the germline V gene. V was cut by 0 bases and J by 0 bases, with 9 bases left in between. The chain's CDR3 is CASSQDSLSSYEQYF. The CDR3 nucleotides read TGTGCCAGCAGCCAAGACTCACTATCCTCCTACGAGCAGTACTTC.

The chain uses TRBV2 and TRBJ2-1; 10 nucleotides line up with TRBD2. Germline lookup yields CDR1 SNHLY and CDR2 FYNNEI. V lost 5 bases and J lost 7; bases outside the gene matches: 5. This CDR3 has 14 amino acids. The CDR3 here is CASSLAGAFNEQFF. In DNA, the CDR3 is TGTGCCAGCAGTCTAGCGGGAGCATTTAATGAGCAGTTCTTC. The full variable domain, completed using reference TRBV2 and TRBJ2-1, is EPEVTQTPSHQVTQMGQEVILRCVPISNHLYFYWYRQILGQKVEFLVSFYNNEISEKSEIFDDQFSVERPDGSNFTLKIRSTKLEDSAMYFCASSLAGAFNEQFFGPGTRLTVL.

Only one count was recorded for this clone. The J gene is TRBJ1-2, the V gene TRBV6-5; D ambiguous. Germline CDR1 is MNHEY and CDR2 is SVGAGI. The CDR3 extends over 13 amino acids. Trimming shortened V by 0 bases and J by 6 bases, and 8 bases separated the two germline ends. CDR3 sequence reads: CASSYSTEDGYTF. CDR3 DNA sequence: TGTGCCAGCAGTTACTCGACGGAGGATGGCTACACCTTC.

The V gene is TRBV6-2 or TRBV6-3, the J gene TRBJ1-3, with D uncertain. Germline CDR1 MNHEY, CDR2 SVGEGT. This CDR3 has 14 amino acids. Deletions cut 2 bases from V and 2 bases from J, with 7 bases between. The CDR3 sequence: CASSYQVPGNTIYF. CDR3 coding DNA: TGTGCCAGCAGTTACCAGGTTCCTGGAAACACCATATATTTT.

The rearrangement uses TRBV7-2 and TRBJ2-3, with D maybe TRBD2 (6 bases). CDR1 is SGHTA, CDR2 FQGNSA, per germline. This CDR3 has 17 residues. V was cut by 5 bases and J by 2 bases, with 20 bases left in between. This CDR3 is CASSQEGLTFSTDTQYF. DNA of the CDR3: TGTGCCAGCAGCCAAGAGGGACTCACATTTTCCACAGATACGCAGTATTTT. The variable domain in full, with the rest retrieved from reference TRBV7-2 and TRBJ2-3, is GAGVSQSPSNKVTEKGKDVELRCDPISGHTALYWYRQSLGQGLEFLIYFQGNSAPDKSGLPSDRFSAERTGGSVSTLTIQRTQQEDSAVYLCASSQEGLTFSTDTQYFGPGTRLTVL.

The genes are TRBV5-6 and TRBJ2-4, with 10 positions matching TRBD2. This CDR3 has 16 residues. CDR1 and CDR2 (germline): SGHDT, YYEEEE. After removal of 0 bases from V and 6 bases from J, the junction contained 6 bases not matched to a gene. The CDR3: CASSLETSGIGNIQYF. The CDR3 DNA follows: TGTGCCAGCAGCTTGGAAACTAGCGGGATAGGAAACATTCAGTACTTC.

V and J are TRBV28 and TRBJ2-7; 7 nucleotides match TRBD1. Germline CDR1 is MDHEN and CDR2 is SYDVKM. The CDR3 has 14 residues. The V segment lost 3 bases and the J segment 3 bases; nucleotides outside the gene matches: 5. Written as DNA, the CDR3 is TGTGCCAGCAGTTTTCCAGGGGGTAACTACGAGCAGTACTTC. Translated: CASSFPGGNYEQYF.

V usage is TRBV10-3 and J usage is TRBJ2-5, with a tentative D call TRBD2 (5 bases). Per the germline V gene, CDR1 is ENHRY and CDR2 is SYGVKD. V was cut by 2 bases and J by 1 base, with 5 bases left in between. The CDR3 extends over 13 amino acids. The CDR3 spells CAISEGLQETQYF. The CDR3 bases are TGTGCCATCAGTGAGGGACTCCAAGAGACCCAGTACTTC.

The rearrangement uses TRBV2 and TRBJ1-2; D gene unclear. Germline V CDR1 and CDR2: SNHLY, FYNNEI. This CDR3 spans 15 amino acids. V lost 7 bases and J lost 1, with 16 bases in between. CDR3 DNA: TGTGCCAGCAAATTGGAGGCACAGAGTAACTATGGCTACACCTTC. Protein sequence: CASKLEAQSNYGYTF.

This clone has more than one count but fewer than ten. The V and J genes are TRBV27 and TRBJ1-2; TRBD1 might be the D (5 bases). The CDR3 runs to 15 residues. Trimming stripped 0 bases from V and 4 bases from J, with 12 bases between. Germline V CDR1 and CDR2: MNHEY, SMNVEV (reference sequence). The CDR3 DNA is TGTGCCAGCAGTTTATCGGGGGGTGGGATCTATGGCTACACCTTC. Translation: CASSLSGGGIYGYTF.

The V and J genes are TRBV19 and TRBJ2-1, with TRBD1 identical over 9 bases. The CDR3 contains 14 residues. CDR1 and CDR2 (germline): LNHDA, SQIVND (reference sequence). Unmatched junction bases numbered 2, after V lost 5 bases and J lost 3 bases. DNA for the CDR3: TGTGCCAGTAGTCCGGGACAGGGCTACAATGAGCAGTTCTTC. Its translation: CASSPGQGYNEQFF.

The CDR3 DNA reads as TGTGCCAGCAGCTCAGGGGACCCGGGGCGGTCACCCCTCCACTTT. The encoded protein is CASSSGDPGRSPLHF. The chain combines TRBV11-2 with TRBJ1-6; tentatively, D is TRBD1 (6 bases). The CDR3 is made up of 15 amino acids. CDR1 is SGHAT, CDR2 FQNNGV, per germline. V gave up 4 bases and J gave up 10 bases, with 17 bases separating them.

This sequence joins TRBV3-1 (or the pseudogene TRBV3-2) and TRBJ2-7, with TRBD2 identical over 7 bases. V lost 0 bases, J lost 2 bases, and 7 bases stayed unmatched. Looked up from germline, CDR1 is LGHDT and CDR2 is YNNKEL (reference sequence). The CDR3 extends over 16 amino acids. The CDR3 DNA reads TGTGCCAGCAGCCAAGATCCCCCTAGCGGAGCCTACGAGCAGTACTTC. This encodes CASSQDPPSGAYEQYF.

In its sample, this clone was seen a few times. The rearrangement links TRBV29-1 to TRBJ1-2; 7 bases match TRBD1. Germline CDR1 and CDR2: SQVTM and ANQGSEA. V trimming: 4 bases; J trimming: 3 bases; junction bases outside the gene matches: 5. The CDR3 loop spans 13 amino acids. The chain's CDR3 is CSVVGRGDYGYTF. The CDR3 DNA is TGCAGCGTTGTGGGCAGGGGGGACTATGGCTACACCTTC.

The CDR3, as DNA: TGTGCCAGCTCAGTGGCTAGCGGGAGAGTATCCTACAATGAGCAGTTCTTC. Amino acids: CASSVASGRVSYNEQFF. This chain links TRBV18 with TRBJ2-1; TRBD2 matches 10 bases. The V gene end was trimmed by 5 bases and the J gene end by 1 base; junction bases not matched to a gene: 8. CDR1 is KGHSH, CDR2 LQKENI, per germline. The CDR3 contains 17 residues. The variable domain in full, completed from reference TRBV18 and TRBJ2-1, reads NAGVMQNPRHLVRRRGQEARLRCSPMKGHSHVYWYRQLPEEGLKFMVYLQKENIIDESGMPKERFSAEFPKEGPSILRIQQVVRGDSAAYFCASSVASGRVSYNEQFFGPGTRLTVL.

This clone showed up just once. This chain uses TRBV6-5 with TRBJ2-7; 7 positions match TRBD1. Trimming cost V 8 bases and J 3 bases; bases outside gene matches: 10. This CDR3 region has 14 residues. Germline V gene lookup returns CDR1 MNHEY and CDR2 SVGAGI. The CDR3: CASSPGTAVYEQYF. DNA of the CDR3: TGTGCCAGCTCACCCGGGACAGCCGTCTACGAGCAGTACTTC.

The chain couples TRBV4-3 to TRBJ2-7; D may be TRBD2 (6 bases). Per the germline V gene, CDR1 is LGHNA and CDR2 is YSLEER. CDR3 length equals 15 residues. V shed 0 bases and J shed 2 bases, with 11 bases lying between them. CDR3: CASSQDWGLTYEQYF. The CDR3 DNA follows: TGCGCCAGCAGCCAAGATTGGGGACTGACCTACGAGCAGTACTTC.